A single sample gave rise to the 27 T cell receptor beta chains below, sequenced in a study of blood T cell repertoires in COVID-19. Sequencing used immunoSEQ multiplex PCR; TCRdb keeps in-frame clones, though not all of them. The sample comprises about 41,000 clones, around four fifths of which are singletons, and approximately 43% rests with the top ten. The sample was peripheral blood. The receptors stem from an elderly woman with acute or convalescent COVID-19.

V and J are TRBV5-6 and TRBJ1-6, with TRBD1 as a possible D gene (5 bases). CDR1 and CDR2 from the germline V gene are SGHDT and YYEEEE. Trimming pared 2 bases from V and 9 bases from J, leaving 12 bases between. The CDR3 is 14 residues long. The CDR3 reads CASSFGGLGSPLHF. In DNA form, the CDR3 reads TGTGCCAGCAGCTTCGGGGGGTTAGGTTCACCCCTCCACTTT.

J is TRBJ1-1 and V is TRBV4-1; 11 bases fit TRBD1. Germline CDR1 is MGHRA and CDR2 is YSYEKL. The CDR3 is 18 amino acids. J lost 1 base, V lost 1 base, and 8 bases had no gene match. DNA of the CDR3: TGCGCCAGCAGCCAAGGTCTCGGGACAGGGGGTAGGAACACTGAAGCTTTCTTT. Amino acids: CASSQGLGTGGRNTEAFF.

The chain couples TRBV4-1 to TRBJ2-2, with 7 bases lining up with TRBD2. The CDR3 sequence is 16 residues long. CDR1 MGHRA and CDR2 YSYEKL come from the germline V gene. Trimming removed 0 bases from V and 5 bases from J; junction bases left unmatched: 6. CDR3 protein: CASSQDRTRETGELFF. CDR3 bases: TGCGCCAGCAGCCAAGATAGGACTAGGGAAACCGGGGAGCTGTTTTTT.

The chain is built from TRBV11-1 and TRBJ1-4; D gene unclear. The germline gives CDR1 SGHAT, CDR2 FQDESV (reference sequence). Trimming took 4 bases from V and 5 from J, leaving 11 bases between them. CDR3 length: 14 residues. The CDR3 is CASSSGGLNEKLFF. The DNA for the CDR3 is TGTGCCAGCAGCTCCGGAGGCCTAAATGAAAAACTGTTTTTT.

CDR3 sequence: CASSIGPRQGANQPQHF. The CDR3 DNA follows: TGTGCCAGTAGTATAGGCCCTCGACAGGGGGCGAACCAGCCCCAGCATTTT. V gene TRBV19 combines with J gene TRBJ1-5, with 10 positions matching TRBD1. V shed 1 base and J 7 bases; nucleotides not matched to a gene: 10. The CDR3 sequence is 17 residues long. Germline V lookup: CDR1 LNHDA, CDR2 SQIVND (reference sequence). Using reference TRBV19 and TRBJ1-5 for the parts outside the CDR3, the full variable domain is DGGITQSPKYLFRKEGQNVTLSCEQNLNHDAMYWYRQDPGQGLRLIYYSQIVNDFQKGDIAEGYSVSREKKESFPLTVTSAQKNPTAFYLCASSIGPRQGANQPQHFGDGTRLSIL.

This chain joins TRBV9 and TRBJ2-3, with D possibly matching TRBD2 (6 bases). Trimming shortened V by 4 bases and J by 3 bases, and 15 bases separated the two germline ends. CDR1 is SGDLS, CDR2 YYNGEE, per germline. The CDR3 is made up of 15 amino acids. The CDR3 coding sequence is TGTGCCAGCAGCCCCCGACTAGGAACGACAGATACGCAGTATTTT. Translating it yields CASSPRLGTTDTQYF.

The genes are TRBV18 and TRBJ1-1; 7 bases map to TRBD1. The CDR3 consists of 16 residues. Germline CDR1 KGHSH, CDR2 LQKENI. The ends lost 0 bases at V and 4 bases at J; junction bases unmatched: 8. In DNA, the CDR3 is TGTGCCAGCTCACCACCGGCAGGGGGGCGTCGCACTGAAGCTTTCTTT. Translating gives CASSPPAGGRRTEAFF.

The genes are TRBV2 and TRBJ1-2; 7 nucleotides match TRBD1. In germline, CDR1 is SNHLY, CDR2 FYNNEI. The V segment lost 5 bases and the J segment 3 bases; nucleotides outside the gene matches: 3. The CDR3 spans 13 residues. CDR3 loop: CASSRGLDYGYTF. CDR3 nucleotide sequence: TGTGCCAGCAGTAGGGGGCTGGACTATGGCTACACCTTC.

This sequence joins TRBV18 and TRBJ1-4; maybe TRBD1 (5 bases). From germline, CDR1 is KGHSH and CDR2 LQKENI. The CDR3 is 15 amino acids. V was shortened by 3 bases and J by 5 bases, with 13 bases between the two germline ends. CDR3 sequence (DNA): TGTGCCAGCTCACCCGGAGACAGTCTCAATGAAAAACTGTTTTTT. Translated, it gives CASSPGDSLNEKLFF.

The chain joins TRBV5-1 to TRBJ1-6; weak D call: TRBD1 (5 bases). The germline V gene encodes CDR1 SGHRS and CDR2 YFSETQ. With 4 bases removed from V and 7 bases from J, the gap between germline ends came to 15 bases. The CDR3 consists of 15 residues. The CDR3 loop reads CASSGQDMNNSPLHF. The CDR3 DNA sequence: TGCGCCAGCAGCGGGCAGGACATGAACAATTCACCCCTCCACTTT.

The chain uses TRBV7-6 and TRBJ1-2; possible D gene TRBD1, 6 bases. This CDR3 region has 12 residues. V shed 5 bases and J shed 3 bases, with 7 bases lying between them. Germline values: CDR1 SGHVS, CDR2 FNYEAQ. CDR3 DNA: TGTGCCAGCAGCCCAGGGGACTATGGCTACACCTTC. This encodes CASSPGDYGYTF. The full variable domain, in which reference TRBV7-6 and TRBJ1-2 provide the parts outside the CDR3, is GAGVSQSPRYKVTKRGQDVALRCDPISGHVSLYWYRQALGQGPEFLTYFNYEAQQDKSGLPNDRFSAERPEGSISTLTIQRTEQRDSAMYRCASSPGDYGYTFGSGTRLTVV.

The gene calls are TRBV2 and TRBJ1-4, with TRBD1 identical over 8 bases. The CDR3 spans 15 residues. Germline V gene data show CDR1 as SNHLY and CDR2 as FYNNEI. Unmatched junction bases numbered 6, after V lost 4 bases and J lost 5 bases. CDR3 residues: CASSVIQGVNEKLFF. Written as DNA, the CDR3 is TGTGCCAGCAGTGTAATACAGGGGGTAAATGAAAAACTGTTTTTT.

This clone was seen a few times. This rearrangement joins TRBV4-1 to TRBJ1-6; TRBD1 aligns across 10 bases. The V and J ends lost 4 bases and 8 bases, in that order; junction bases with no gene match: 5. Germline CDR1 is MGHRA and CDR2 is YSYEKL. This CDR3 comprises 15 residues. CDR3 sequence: CASSPGTGDDSPLHF. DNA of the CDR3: TGCGCCAGCAGCCCCGGGACAGGGGACGATTCACCCCTCCACTTT.

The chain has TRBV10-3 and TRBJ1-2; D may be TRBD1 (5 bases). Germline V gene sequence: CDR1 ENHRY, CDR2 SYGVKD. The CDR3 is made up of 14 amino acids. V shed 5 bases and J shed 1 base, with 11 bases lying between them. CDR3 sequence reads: CAISTGQNNYGYTF. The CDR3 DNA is TGTGCCATCAGTACCGGACAAAATAACTATGGCTACACCTTC.

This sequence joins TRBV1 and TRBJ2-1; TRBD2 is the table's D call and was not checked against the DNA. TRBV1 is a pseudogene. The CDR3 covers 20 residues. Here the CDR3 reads CTSGKGRGAQPQCPYNEQFF. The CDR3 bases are TGCACCAGCGGAAAGGGGCGGGGGGCCCAACCACAATGTCCCTACAATGAGCAGTTCTTC.

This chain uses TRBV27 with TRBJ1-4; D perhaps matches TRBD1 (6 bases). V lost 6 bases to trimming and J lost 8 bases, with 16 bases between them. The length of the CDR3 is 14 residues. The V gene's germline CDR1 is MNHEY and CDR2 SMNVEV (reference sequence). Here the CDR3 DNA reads TGTGCCAGCAGGGGCACCGGGACAAACGAAAAACTGTTTTTT. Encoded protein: CASRGTGTNEKLFF.

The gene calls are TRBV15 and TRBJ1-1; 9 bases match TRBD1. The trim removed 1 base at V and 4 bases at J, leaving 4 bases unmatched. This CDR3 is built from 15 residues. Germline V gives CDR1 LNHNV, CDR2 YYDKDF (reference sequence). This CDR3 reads CATSRAGQGSTEAFF. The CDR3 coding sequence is TGTGCCACCAGCAGAGCTGGACAGGGGAGCACTGAAGCTTTCTTT. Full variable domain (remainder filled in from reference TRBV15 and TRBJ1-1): DAMVIQNPRYQVTQFGKPVTLSCSQTLNHNVMYWYQQKSSQAPKLLFHYYDKDFNNEADTPDNFQSRRPNTSFCFLDIRSPGLGDTAMYLCATSRAGQGSTEAFFGQGTRLTVV.

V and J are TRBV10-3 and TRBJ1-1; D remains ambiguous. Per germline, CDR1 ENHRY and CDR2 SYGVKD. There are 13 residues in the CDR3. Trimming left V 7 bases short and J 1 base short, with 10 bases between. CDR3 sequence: CAIKADGNTEAFF. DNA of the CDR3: TGTGCCATCAAAGCGGACGGGAACACTGAAGCTTTCTTT.

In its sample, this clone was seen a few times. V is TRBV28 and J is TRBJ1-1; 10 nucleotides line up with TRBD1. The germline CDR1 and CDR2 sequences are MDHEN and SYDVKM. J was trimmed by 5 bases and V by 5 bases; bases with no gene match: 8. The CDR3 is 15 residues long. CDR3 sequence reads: CASSTTGGRNTEAFF. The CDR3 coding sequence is TGTGCCAGCAGTACGACAGGGGGCAGAAATACTGAAGCTTTCTTT.

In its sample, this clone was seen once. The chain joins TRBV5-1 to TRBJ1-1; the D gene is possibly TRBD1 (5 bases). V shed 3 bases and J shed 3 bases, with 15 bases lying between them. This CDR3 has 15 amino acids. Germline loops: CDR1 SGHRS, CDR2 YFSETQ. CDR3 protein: CASSSGPGEYTEAFF. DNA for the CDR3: TGCGCCAGCAGCTCCGGACCGGGGGAGTACACTGAAGCTTTCTTT.

The CDR3 here is CASNKSPGDLYNEQFF. DNA for the CDR3: TGCGCCAGCAATAAATCCCCGGGGGATTTATACAATGAGCAGTTCTTC. This rearrangement joins TRBV5-1 to TRBJ2-1; perhaps TRBD2 as D (6 bases). Trimming cost V 6 bases and J 4 bases, with 20 bases left between them. The CDR3 is made up of 16 amino acids. Per germline, CDR1 SGHRS and CDR2 YFSETQ.

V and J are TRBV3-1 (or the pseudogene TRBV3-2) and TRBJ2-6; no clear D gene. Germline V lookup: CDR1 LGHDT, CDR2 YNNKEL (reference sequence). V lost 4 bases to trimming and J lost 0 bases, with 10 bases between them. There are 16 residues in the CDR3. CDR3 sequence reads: CASSLAGLSGANVLTF. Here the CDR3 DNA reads TGTGCCAGCAGCCTCGCAGGTCTCTCTGGGGCCAACGTCCTGACTTTC.

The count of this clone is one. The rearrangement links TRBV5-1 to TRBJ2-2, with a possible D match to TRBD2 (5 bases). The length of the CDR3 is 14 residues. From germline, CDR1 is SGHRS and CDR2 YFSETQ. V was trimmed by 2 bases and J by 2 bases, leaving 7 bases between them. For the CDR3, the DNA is TGCGCCAGCAGCTTCGGACTCAACACCGGGGAGCTGTTTTTT. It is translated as CASSFGLNTGELFF.

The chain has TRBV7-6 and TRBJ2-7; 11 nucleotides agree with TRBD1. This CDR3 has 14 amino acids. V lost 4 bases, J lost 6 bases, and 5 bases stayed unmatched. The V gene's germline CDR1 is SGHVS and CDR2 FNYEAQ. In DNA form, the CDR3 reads TGTGCCAGCAGCTCCCGGGACAGGGGGTCCGAGCAGTACTTC. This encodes CASSSRDRGSEQYF.

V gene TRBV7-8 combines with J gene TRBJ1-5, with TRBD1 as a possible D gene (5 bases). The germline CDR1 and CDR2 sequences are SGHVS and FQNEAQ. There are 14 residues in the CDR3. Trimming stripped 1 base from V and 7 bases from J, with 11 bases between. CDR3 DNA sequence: TGTGCCAGCAGCTTAGGCAGGGCGGAACAGCCCCAGCATTTT. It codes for CASSLGRAEQPQHF.

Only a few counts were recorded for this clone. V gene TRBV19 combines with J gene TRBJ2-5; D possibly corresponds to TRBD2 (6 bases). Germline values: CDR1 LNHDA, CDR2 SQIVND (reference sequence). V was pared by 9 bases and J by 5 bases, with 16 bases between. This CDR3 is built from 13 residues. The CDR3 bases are TGTGCCAGCTCAGCGGAGGGGAGGGAGACCCAGTACTTC. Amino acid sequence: CASSAEGRETQYF.

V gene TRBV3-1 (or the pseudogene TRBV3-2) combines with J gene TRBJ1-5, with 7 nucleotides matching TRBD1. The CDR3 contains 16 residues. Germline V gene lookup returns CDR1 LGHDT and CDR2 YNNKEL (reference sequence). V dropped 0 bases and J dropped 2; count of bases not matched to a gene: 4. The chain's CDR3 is CASSQDSGGGNQPQHF. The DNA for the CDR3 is TGTGCCAGCAGCCAAGATTCAGGGGGAGGCAATCAGCCCCAGCATTTT.